This T cell receptor (beta chain) was documented in a study of beta chain features in type 1 diabetes. Reverse transcription of all isolated RNA meant that expressed TCRB transcripts were sequenced. TCRdb keeps only in-frame clones here, not all; method: immunoSEQ multiplex PCR. The sample lists approximately 160,000 clones; approximately 9.9% were seen once. Cells sorted by CD45RO/CCR7/CD25/CD127/CD95/CD27 comprised CD4+ naive, central memory, regulatory and stem cell-like memory cells. Purity above 95% was achieved in all sorted populations. This clone was picked up a small number of times. The CDR3 length is 16 residues. Trimming removed 0 bases from V and 5 bases from J; junction bases left unmatched: 8. In germline, CDR1 is ENHRY, CDR2 SYGVKD.

This receptor was identified in a woman aged 18-29 years in good health. The specimen sequenced was central memory CD4+ T cells from blood. This chain connects TRBV10-3 to TRBJ2-5; TRBD2 aligns across 8 bases. CDR3 sequence reads: CAISESYAGGRETQYF. CDR3 DNA: TGTGCCATCAGTGAGTCCTACGCGGGGGGCAGGGAGACCCAGTACTTC.